The T cell receptor beta chain under discussion was sequenced for a study of blood T cell repertoires in COVID-19. The overall study: The samples span acute and convalescent COVID-19 from the United States, Italy and Spain. PBMCs, B-cell-depleted T cells, or T cells were the source of the cDNA or gDNA that made up the material.

CDR3 length: 11 residues. Germline V CDR1 and CDR2: MGHDK, SYGVNS. The V end lost 4 bases, the J end lost 12 bases, and 10 bases lay between the germline ends. Original handling: It was from reference gene primer amplification that nucleated cell counts were estimated. Clones were sequenced by immunoSEQ multiplex PCR, and TCRdb holds only the in-frame ones, with some missing. V, J and clone size derive from that table, while D and trimming were established from the DNA sequence. The sample includes under 200,000 clones, more than 75% of them seen just once. Seattle researchers signed up patients amid active infection and tracked them longitudinally.

This receptor was obtained from a woman between 50 and 59 years old with COVID-19, enrolled during active disease. J is TRBJ2-1 and V is TRBV25-1; D uncertain. The specimen sequenced was peripheral blood. The chain's CDR3 is CASSASFGQFF. CDR3 DNA sequence: TGTGCCAGCAGTGCCTCGTTCGGGCAGTTCTTC.